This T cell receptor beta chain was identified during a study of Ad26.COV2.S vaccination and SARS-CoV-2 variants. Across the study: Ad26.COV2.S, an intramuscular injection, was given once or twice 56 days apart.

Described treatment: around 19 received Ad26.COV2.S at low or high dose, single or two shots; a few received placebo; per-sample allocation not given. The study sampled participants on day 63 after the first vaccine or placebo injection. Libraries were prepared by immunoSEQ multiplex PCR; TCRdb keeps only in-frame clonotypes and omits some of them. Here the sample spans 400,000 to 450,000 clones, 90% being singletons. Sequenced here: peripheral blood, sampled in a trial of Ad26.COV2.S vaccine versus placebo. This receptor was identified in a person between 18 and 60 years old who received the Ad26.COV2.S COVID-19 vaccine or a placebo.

The CDR3 sequence is CASSPGGQGDEKLFF. Here the CDR3 DNA reads TGTGCCAGCAGTCCCGGCGGACAGGGCGATGAAAAACTGTTTTTT. The chain joins TRBV28 to TRBJ1-4; TRBD1 aligns across 8 bases. The CDR3 has 15 residues. Trimming took 5 bases from V and 6 from J; bases not matched to a gene: 8. Germline V gives CDR1 MDHEN, CDR2 SYDVKM.